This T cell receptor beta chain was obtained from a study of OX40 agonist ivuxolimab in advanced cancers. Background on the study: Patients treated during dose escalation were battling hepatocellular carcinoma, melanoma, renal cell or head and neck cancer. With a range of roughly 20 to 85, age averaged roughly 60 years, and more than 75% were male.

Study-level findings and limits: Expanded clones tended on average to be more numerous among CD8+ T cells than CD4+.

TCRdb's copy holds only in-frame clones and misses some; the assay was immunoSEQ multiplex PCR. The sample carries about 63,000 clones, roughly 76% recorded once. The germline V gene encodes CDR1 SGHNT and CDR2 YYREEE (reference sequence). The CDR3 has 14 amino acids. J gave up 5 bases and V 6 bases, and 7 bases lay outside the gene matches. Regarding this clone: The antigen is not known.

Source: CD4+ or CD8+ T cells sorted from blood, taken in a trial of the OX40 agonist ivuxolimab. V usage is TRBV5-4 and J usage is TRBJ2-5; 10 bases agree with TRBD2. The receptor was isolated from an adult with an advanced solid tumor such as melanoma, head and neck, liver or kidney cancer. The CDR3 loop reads CASNERGGLETQYF. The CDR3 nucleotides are TGTGCCAGCAACGAGCGGGGGGGCCTGGAGACCCAGTACTTC.